Presented here are 2 T cell receptor beta chains from one specimen sequenced in a study of blood T cell repertoires in COVID-19. Some clones are missing from TCRdb's copy, which holds only in-frame ones; the method was immunoSEQ multiplex PCR. The table shows about 140,000 clones, with about 87% occurring only once. The sample was peripheral blood. The origin of the receptors is a human donor with COVID-19, enrolled during active disease. The donor label of this sample is uncertain.

V and J are TRBV20-1 and TRBJ2-7; D gene ambiguous. V shed 3 bases and J shed 0 bases, with 9 bases lying between them. Per the germline V gene, CDR1 is DFQATT and CDR2 is SNEGSKA (reference sequence). The CDR3 totals 13 residues. The CDR3 DNA follows: TGCAGTGCTAGTGGCGGTTCCTCCTACGAGCAGTACTTC. Protein product: CSASGGSSYEQYF.

The CDR3: CSVGKGTGAKRGYTF. The CDR3, as DNA: TGCAGCGTTGGGAAAGGGACAGGGGCTAAAAGAGGCTACACCTTC. The chain combines TRBV29-1 with TRBJ1-2; 10 nucleotides agree with TRBD1. The CDR3 has 15 amino acids. From germline, CDR1 is SQVTM and CDR2 ANQGSEA. The V gene end was trimmed by 4 bases and the J gene end by 8 bases; junction bases not matched to a gene: 13.